This T cell receptor beta chain was documented in a study of blood T cells in healthy people across ages. A second PCR of about 7 to 11 cycles used a sample-barcoded 5' primer and a J-beta primer mix. A tag from a template-switch adaptor with 12 random nucleotides marked each cDNA molecule. Each CDR3 protein gets one entry after TCRdb re-called the 5' RACE reads with MiXCR. In the table there are a few hundred thousand distinct CDR3 sequences, 27% of which are singletons. J was trimmed by 6 bases and V by 1 base; bases with no gene match: 11. This CDR3 has 18 residues. The germline CDR1 and CDR2 sequences are SGHRS and YFSETQ. This clonotype was detected only a few times.

V and J are TRBV5-1 and TRBJ2-2; 11 nucleotides align to TRBD1. Sequencing input: blood. This TCR derives from a woman in her seventies in good health. For the CDR3, the DNA is TGCGCCAGCAGCTTGCAAGGACAGGGGGCTAATCTGGCCGGGGAGCTGTTTTTT. Protein: CASSLQGQGANLAGELFF. The whole variable domain, remainder taken from reference TRBV5-1 and TRBJ2-2, is KAGVTQTPRYLIKTRGQQVTLSCSPISGHRSVSWYQQTPGQGLQFLFEYFSETQRNKGNFPGRFSGRQFSNSRSEMNVSTLELGDSALYLCASSLQGQGANLAGELFFGEGSRLTVL.